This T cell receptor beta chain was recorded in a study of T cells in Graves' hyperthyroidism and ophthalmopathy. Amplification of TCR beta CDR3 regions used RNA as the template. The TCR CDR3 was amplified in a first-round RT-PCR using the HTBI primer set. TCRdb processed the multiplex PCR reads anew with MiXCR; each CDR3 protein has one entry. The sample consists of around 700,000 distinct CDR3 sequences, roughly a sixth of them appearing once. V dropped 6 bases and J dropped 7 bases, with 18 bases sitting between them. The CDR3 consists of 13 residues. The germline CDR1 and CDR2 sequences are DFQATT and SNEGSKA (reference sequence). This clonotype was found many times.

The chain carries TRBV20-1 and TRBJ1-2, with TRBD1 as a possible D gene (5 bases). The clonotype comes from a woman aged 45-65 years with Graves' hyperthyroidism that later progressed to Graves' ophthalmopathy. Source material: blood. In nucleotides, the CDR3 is TGCAGTGCCCCCCCCGGACAAGCTTTTGGCTACACCTTC. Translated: CSAPPGQAFGYTF.